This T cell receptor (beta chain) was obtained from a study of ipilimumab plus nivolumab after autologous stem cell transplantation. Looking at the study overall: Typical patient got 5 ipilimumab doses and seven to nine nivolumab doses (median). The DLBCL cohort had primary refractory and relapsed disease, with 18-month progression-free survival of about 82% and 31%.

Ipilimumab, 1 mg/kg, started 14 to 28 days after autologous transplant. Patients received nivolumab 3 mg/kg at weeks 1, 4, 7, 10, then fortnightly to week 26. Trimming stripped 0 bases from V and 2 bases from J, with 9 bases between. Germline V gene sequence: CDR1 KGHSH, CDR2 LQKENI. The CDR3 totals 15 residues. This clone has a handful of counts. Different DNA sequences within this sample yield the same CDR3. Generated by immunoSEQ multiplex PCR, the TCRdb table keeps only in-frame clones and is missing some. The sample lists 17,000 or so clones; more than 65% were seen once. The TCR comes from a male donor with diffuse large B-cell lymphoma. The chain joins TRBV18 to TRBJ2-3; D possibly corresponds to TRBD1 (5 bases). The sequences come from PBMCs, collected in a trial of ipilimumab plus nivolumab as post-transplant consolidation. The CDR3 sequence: CASSPPDSPTDTQYF. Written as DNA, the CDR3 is TGTGCCAGCTCACCACCCGACAGCCCCACAGATACGCAGTATTTT.